This TCR beta chain was observed in a study of blood T cell repertoires in COVID-19. Study-wide background: The origin of the acute and convalescent COVID-19 samples was the United States, Italy and Spain.

As processed by the authors: Amplification of reference gene primers provided the estimated nucleated cell counts. Measured with immunoSEQ multiplex PCR; TCRdb has only the in-frame clones, and not every one. The V and J calls and clone size are taken from that table; D and trimming were inferred from the DNA. The sample consists of about 370,000 clones, about 90% of them appearing once. Followed longitudinally, the Seattle patients had been enrolled during active infection. The germline gives CDR1 MGHRA, CDR2 YSYEKL. The CDR3 is made up of 14 amino acids. V gave up 0 bases and J gave up 2 bases, with 8 bases separating them.

The chain recombines TRBV4-1 with TRBJ2-7; tentative D call: TRBD2 (5 bases). The origin of this receptor is a woman in her thirties with COVID-19, enrolled during active disease. Sequenced sample: peripheral blood. As DNA, the CDR3 is TGCGCCAGCAGCCAAGAAGGTAGCGCCTACGAGCAGTACTTC. Its protein is CASSQEGSAYEQYF.